What follows is one TCR beta chain and its context. It lacks a known antigen. Qualities for individual bases were not recorded, and no much larger clone is one base off. This entry is derived from a study of shared clonotypes between healthy human individuals (TCRdb year 2020). About the full investigation: A couple of women and a few men aged 18 to 49 years were included in the cohort. The study deeply sequenced blood TCR repertoires of 5 or 6 healthy adults to estimate repertoire size and the extent of clonotype sharing between individuals. For each donor, CD4 naive and CD4 memory were each run on three plates, CD8 naive on two plates, and CD8 memory on one plate. Between about 0.85 and 9.5 billion PBMCs per donor were obtained by leukapheresis. To increase sequencing depth and limit assay-specific biases, TCR repertoire library preparation and sequencing were carried out by different laboratories using diverse techniques.

Using the deep immunoSEQ assay, TCR CDR3 regions were amplified from genomic DNA by multiplex PCR. Genomic DNA extracted from each cell subset was distributed evenly over all wells of several immunoSEQ 96-well plates, and each plate served as one replicate. For sorted subsets, each replicate PCR was loaded with roughly 190 ng genomic DNA, equivalent to approximately 27,000 T cell genomes. Purified libraries were measured with a Qubit 3.0 fluorometer, size-checked on a Bioanalyzer 2100, and measured again with the KAPA Library Quantification kit. Every immunoSEQ 96-well plate was sequenced on a dedicated single-read 150-cycle Illumina NextSeq 550 flow cell. Per the original workflow: Because only junctional sequences without quality scores were contained in the immunoSEQ output, filtering matching that applied to full-length reads could not be performed. To assign V/J genes and CDR3, sequences were annotated using PyIR, a Python wrapper for IgBLAST v1.9, with IMGT germline references. Any read was removed if the V/J assignment was weak (E-value above 1e-6), the CDR3 was missing, or the read contained stop codons, out-of-frame junctions, or ambiguous translated residues. V3J clonotypes were defined by identical inferred V gene, J gene, and CDR3 amino acid sequence. To compute the percentage overlap between repertoires, the number of shared unique clonotypes was divided by the size of the smaller repertoire. Richness of each repertoire was evaluated using RTK rarefaction, the Chao1 estimator, and Recon v2.1 estimates of unobserved clonotypes. Generation probabilities for all TCRbeta clonotypes obtained by the gDNA method from a handful of donors were computed using OLGA. The table comes from immuneACCESS by way of TCRdb, which keeps in-frame sequences with V and J called. Part of the clones is missing from these tables; in studies checked, under half for an unresolved V gene and the rest for unknown reasons. V, J and clone size are taken as reported in that table, and D and trimming were inferred from the DNA itself. The sample table lists 1 million to 1.3 million clones, around 78% of them with a count of one. Jointly, the top ten make up 0.5% to 0.65% of the sample.

Donors were healthy HIV-negative adults with no recently reported acute infections or vaccinations. Every donor was a Caucasian adult residing in Nashville, Tennessee, USA. CD4+ T cells were enriched by magnetic negative selection; naive cells were then positively selected on CD45RA, and the negative fraction formed the memory subset. Blood was obtained by leukapheresis, after which PBMCs were separated by Ficoll-Histopaque density gradient centrifugation and cryopreserved in liquid nitrogen vapor phase. Analytical flow cytometry was used to check the purity and quantity of each magnetically sorted T cell population. Genomic DNA was isolated from every sorted fraction and measured by UV absorbance on a Nanodrop 2000c. Here is what the overall study found, with its caveats: Compared with non-shared clonotypes, the clonotypes found in all four sorted-subset donors had higher generation probabilities. The genetic and exposure-history diversity represented was limited by the small number of donors. Sampling was restricted to blood, and TCR repertoires in tissue are likely to differ from TCR repertoires in blood. Around 5.4% of naive CD4, around 4% of naive CD8, 2.3% of memory CD4, and approximately 0.39% of memory CD8 clonotypes were shared across several donors. Based on pairwise subsampling, the degree of clonotype sharing among donors was expected to be affected by sequencing depth. Naive subsets generally had larger estimated clonotype richness than memory subsets. Even with the large sequencing depth, rarefaction of the sorted-subset datasets indicated that sequencing was incomplete.

The sequencing sample was made of memory CD4+ T cells from PBMCs. The cell subset or site label, as the study defines it: CD45RA-negative fraction. This clonotype was obtained from a man aged 18 to 29 in good health. Some clones in this sample may be carry-over from other donors' samples.

The DNA sequence reads TGTGCCAGCAGCTCGAACGCTAAACCACTTGGCTTCTTC. It translates as CASSSNAKPLGFF. The chain was built from TRBV7-2 and TRBJ2-1, with the D gene too uncertain to name. CDR1 and CDR2 (SGHTA, FQGNSA) derive from the germline V gene. Its CDR3 holds 13 amino acids, cysteine through phenylalanine. Only the CDR3 portion is preserved as DNA: 39 bases, with reading frame beginning at the first base. V is clipped by 4 bases and J by 16 bases, and the sequence between their germline boundaries is 20 bases long.